The T cell receptor (beta chain) described here comes from a study of T cell responses to AZD1222 COVID-19 vaccine. About the research overall: Second-dose groups at about 4 or about 12 weeks were pooled.

Regarding the study as a whole: Most donors were white British, females outnumbered males, and clonal diversity was possibly underestimated. Compared with day 0, the breadth and depth of the Spike-specific TCR repertoire rose significantly after two doses of AZD1222. Dominant CD4 TCR responses targeted spike regions 160-218 and 743-854.

This CDR3 contains 13 residues. The V gene lost 5 bases and the J gene lost 6 bases, with 12 bases spanning the gap. CDR1 and CDR2 from the germline V gene are SNHLY and FYNNEI. This clone has a handful of counts. The antigen is unknown. Here immunoSEQ multiplex PCR was the method, and the copy in TCRdb shows in-frame clones only, minus some. Of almost 65,000 clones in the sample, roughly 89% were seen once. Sequences were derived from peripheral blood, sampled on day 0 of AZD1222 vaccination. This clonotype originated in an adult in good health. This chain links TRBV2 with TRBJ2-3; D perhaps matches TRBD2 (6 bases). CDR3 sequence reads: CASSKEGRDTQYF. The CDR3 coding sequence is TGTGCCAGCAGTAAGGAGGGAAGGGATACGCAGTATTTT.